This entry features one T cell receptor beta chain sequence. Blood replicates held 0.5 ug DNA, tumor or normal breast about 1.5 ug, two each. TCRdb's table, derived via immunoSEQ multiplex PCR, lists solely in-frame clones and lacks some. The sample contains 25,000 to 30,000 clones, approximately 85% of which appear only once. This sample stems from a study of early stage breast cancer tumors. Study context: Most invasive tumors, about 75% of the 16, were ER+/PR+/HER2-. Each sample averaged around 10-fold read coverage.

This CDR3 is built from 14 residues. Deletions cut 5 bases from V and 2 bases from J, with 13 bases between. In germline, CDR1 is SGHTA, CDR2 FQGNSA. This TCR was recovered from a person aged 50 to 59 with breast cancer. The sequencing input was blood. The chain links TRBV7-2 to TRBJ2-7, with D uncertain. CDR3 DNA: TGTGCCAGCAGCATTACCCACGCAGCCTACGAGCAGTACTTC. It yields the protein CASSITHAAYEQYF.